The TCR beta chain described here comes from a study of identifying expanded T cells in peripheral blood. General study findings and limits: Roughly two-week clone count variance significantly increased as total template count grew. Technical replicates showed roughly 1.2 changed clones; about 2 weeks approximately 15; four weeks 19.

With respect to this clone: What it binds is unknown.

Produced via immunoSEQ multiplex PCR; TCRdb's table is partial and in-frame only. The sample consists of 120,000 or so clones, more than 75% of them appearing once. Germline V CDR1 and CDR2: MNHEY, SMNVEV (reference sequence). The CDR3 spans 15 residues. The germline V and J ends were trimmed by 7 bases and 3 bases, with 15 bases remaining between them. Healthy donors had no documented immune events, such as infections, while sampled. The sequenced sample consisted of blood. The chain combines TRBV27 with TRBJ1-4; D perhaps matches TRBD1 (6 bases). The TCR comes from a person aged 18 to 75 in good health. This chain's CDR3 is CASKQQGKSNEKLFF. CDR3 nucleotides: TGTGCCAGCAAACAACAGGGAAAGTCTAATGAAAAACTGTTTTTT.